This T cell receptor (beta chain) was documented in a study of blood T cell repertoires in COVID-19. On the study more broadly: T cells, B-cell-depleted T cells, or PBMCs supplied cDNA or gDNA.

Source study methods: Quantification of nucleated cells was approximated via reference gene primer amplification. Assay: immunoSEQ multiplex PCR; the TCRdb copy retains only in-frame clones and omits some. From that table come the V and J calls and clone size; the DNA was used to work out D and trimming. Of fewer than 65,000 clones listed, 70% to 90% are singletons. The CDR3 has 13 residues. V dropped 5 bases and J dropped 6; count of bases not matched to a gene: 3. The chain combines TRBV12-3 or TRBV12-4 with TRBJ2-2, with 7 positions matching TRBD2. This sequence was found in a man in his 60s with acute or convalescent COVID-19. Sequenced sample: peripheral blood. CDR3 nucleotides: TGTGCCAGCAGTAACGCGGGGGCCGGGGAGCTGTTTTTT. It translates to CASSNAGAGELFF.